The 10 T cell receptor beta chains given below trace back to one sample, sequenced in a study of blood T cell repertoires in COVID-19. Assay: immunoSEQ multiplex PCR; the TCRdb copy retains only in-frame clones and omits some. The sample contains about 150,000 clones, approximately 82% of which appear only once. The sequencing input was peripheral blood. The receptors here all came from an older man who had recovered from COVID-19.

The V gene is TRBV7-6, the J gene TRBJ1-6; D is perhaps TRBD1 (5 bases). The germline V gene has CDR1 SGHVS and CDR2 FNYEAQ. Trimming shortened V by 5 bases and J by 5 bases, and 13 bases separated the two germline ends. This CDR3 has 15 amino acids. CDR3: CASSLRWGDNSPLHF. The CDR3 DNA reads TGTGCCAGCAGCCTCCGGTGGGGGGATAATTCACCCCTCCACTTT.

The chain couples TRBV11-2 to TRBJ2-1; tentative D call: TRBD1 (5 bases). V was shortened by 5 bases and J by 0 bases, with 23 bases between the two germline ends. Germline V gene lookup returns CDR1 SGHAT and CDR2 FQNNGV. The CDR3 sequence is 19 residues long. This chain's CDR3 is CASSPGPSRALSSYNEQFF. The CDR3 coding sequence is TGTGCCAGCAGCCCCGGGCCCTCCAGGGCGTTGAGCTCCTACAATGAGCAGTTCTTC.

The chain has TRBV10-1 and TRBJ2-5; TRBD2 matches at 7 bases. The length of the CDR3 is 14 residues. After removal of 3 bases from V and 3 bases from J, the junction contained 4 bases not matched to a gene. The germline CDR1 and CDR2 sequences are WNHNN and SYGVQD (reference sequence). The CDR3 protein is CASSDGGSKETQYF. CDR3 nucleotides: TGCGCCAGCAGTGACGGCGGGAGCAAAGAGACCCAGTACTTC.

The V call is TRBV28, the J call TRBJ2-1, with 10 bases fitting TRBD1. Germline trimming cut 2 bases from V and 7 bases from J; bases unmatched to any gene: 5. This CDR3 has 15 amino acids. Germline V gives CDR1 MDHEN, CDR2 SYDVKM. CDR3 amino acids: CASSLGTGVQNEQFF. The DNA for the CDR3 is TGTGCCAGCAGTTTAGGGACAGGGGTTCAGAATGAGCAGTTCTTC.

This chain connects TRBV7-8 to TRBJ2-7; maybe TRBD1 (5 bases). There are 15 residues in the CDR3. Looked up from germline, CDR1 is SGHVS and CDR2 is FQNEAQ. Trimming stripped 5 bases from V and 0 bases from J, with 14 bases between. CDR3 in DNA: TGTGCCAGCAGCCACCGAAGACAGAGCTCCTACGAGCAGTACTTC. Translation: CASSHRRQSSYEQYF.

The CDR3 DNA follows: TGTGCCAGCAGTGGACTAGCGGGAGGGGTCGGCAATGAGCAGTTCTTC. It is translated as CASSGLAGGVGNEQFF. The chain has TRBV2 and TRBJ2-1; 14 nucleotides agree with TRBD2. The CDR3 has 16 residues. V was clipped by 4 bases and J by 6 bases; unmatched bases: 5. The germline gives CDR1 SNHLY, CDR2 FYNNEI.

This clone was found many times. The V call is TRBV10-3, the J call TRBJ1-2, with TRBD1 identical over 9 bases. Germline lookup yields CDR1 ENHRY and CDR2 SYGVKD. The CDR3 has 12 amino acids. V dropped 7 bases and J dropped 9; count of bases not matched to a gene: 6. As DNA, the CDR3 is TGTGCCATCAAAAGGACAGGGGAGAGCTACACCTTC. Translating it yields CAIKRTGESYTF.

This clone was detected once. This chain connects TRBV5-5 to TRBJ2-4; 7 bases line up with TRBD1. V lost 4 bases and J lost 8; bases outside the gene matches: 6. The CDR3 spans 13 residues. Germline CDR1 SGHKS, CDR2 YYEKEE (reference sequence). In nucleotides, the CDR3 is TGTGCCAGCAGCCAGACAGGGACGGACATTCAGTACTTC. Protein sequence: CASSQTGTDIQYF. Using reference TRBV5-5 and TRBJ2-4 for the parts outside the CDR3, the full variable domain is DAGVTQSPTHLIKTRGQQVTLRCSPISGHKSVSWYQQVLGQGPQFIFQYYEKEERGRGNFPDRFSARQFPNYSSELNVNALLLGDSALYLCASSQTGTDIQYFGAGTRLSVL.

The chain joins TRBV6-5 to TRBJ2-5, with 10 nucleotides matching TRBD1. Germline lookup yields CDR1 MNHEY and CDR2 SVGAGI. The CDR3 is made up of 14 amino acids. With V trimmed by 6 bases and J by 0 bases, 1 base remained unmatched. Here the CDR3 reads CASRGQGNQETQYF. Here the CDR3 DNA reads TGTGCCAGCAGGGGACAGGGGAACCAAGAGACCCAGTACTTC.

The chain recombines TRBV19 with TRBJ2-6; D remains unclear. Germline assignment: CDR1 LNHDA and CDR2 SQIVND (reference sequence). Deletions cut 4 bases from V and 0 bases from J, with 7 bases between. The length of the CDR3 is 15 residues. For the CDR3, the DNA is TGTGCCAGTAGTAGAGACATCTCTGGGGCCAACGTCCTGACTTTC. Its protein is CASSRDISGANVLTF.